These 32 T cell receptor beta chains originate from one sample sequenced in a study of blood T cell repertoires in COVID-19. Sequencing used immunoSEQ multiplex PCR; TCRdb keeps in-frame clones, though not all of them. The table lists some 150,000 clones, around 88% of them singletons, with 1.5% to 1.9% in the top ten. The sample taken for sequencing was peripheral blood. The receptors shown here come from a woman between 55 and 75 years old with acute or convalescent COVID-19.

This chain links TRBV7-9 with TRBJ1-1; TRBD1 is a possible D gene (6 bases). CDR1 is SEHNR, CDR2 FQNEAQ, per germline (reference sequence). V was clipped by 1 base and J by 5 bases, with 11 bases between them. The CDR3 loop spans 14 amino acids. The CDR3 DNA reads as TGTGCCAGCAGCTTAGTACAGGGAAGGACTGAAGCTTTCTTT. Translation gives CASSLVQGRTEAFF.

The gene calls are TRBV7-2 and TRBJ2-4; the match to TRBD2 covers 7 bases. The CDR3 covers 13 residues. The junction had 5 bases not matched to a gene; V was cut back by 10 bases and J by 2 bases. The germline gives CDR1 SGHTA, CDR2 FQGNSA. CDR3 sequence (DNA): TGTGCCATCTCCGGGGGGACCAAAAACATTCAGTACTTC. Translation gives CAISGGTKNIQYF.

This rearrangement joins TRBV13 to TRBJ1-3; D unresolved. CDR1 is PRHDT, CDR2 FYEKMQ, per germline (reference sequence). This CDR3 contains 14 residues. The V end was cut by 0 bases, the J end by 7 bases, with 10 bases between. The DNA of the CDR3 is TGTGCCAGCAGCTTAGGGCAGTGGAGTAACACCATATATTTT. Its protein product is CASSLGQWSNTIYF.

J is TRBJ1-1 and V is TRBV5-8; 8 nucleotides align to TRBD1. CDR1 SGHTS and CDR2 YDEGEE come from the germline V gene. V dropped 2 bases and J dropped 5; count of bases not matched to a gene: 2. The length of the CDR3 is 13 residues. The CDR3 loop reads CASSLNRGTEAFF. CDR3 DNA: TGTGCCAGCAGCTTAAACAGGGGGACTGAAGCTTTCTTT.

V usage is TRBV30 and J usage is TRBJ2-5; D call uncertain. Germline V gene data show CDR1 as GTSNPN and CDR2 as SVGIG (reference sequence). The length of the CDR3 is 12 residues. V was pared by 2 bases and J by 5 bases, with 9 bases between. CDR3 nucleotides: TGTGCCTGGAGTTTCTCCGGGGAGACCCAGTACTTC. Translation gives CAWSFSGETQYF. Supplemented by reference TRBV30 and TRBJ2-5, the full variable domain reads SQTIHQWPATLVQPVGSPLSLECTVEGTSNPNLYWYRQAAGRGLQLLFYSVGIGQISSEVPQNLSASRPQDRQFILSSKKLLLSDSGFYLCAWSFSGETQYFGPGTRLLVL.

Only one count was recorded for this clone. The chain has TRBV6-6 and TRBJ1-6, with TRBD1 identical over 11 bases. Looked up from germline, CDR1 is MNHNY and CDR2 is SVGAGI (reference sequence). V lost 7 bases, J lost 9 bases, and 5 bases stayed unmatched. The length of the CDR3 is 14 residues. CDR3 DNA sequence: TGTGCCAGCACTCCGGACAGGGGGCGTTCACCCCTCCACTTT. Amino acids: CASTPDRGRSPLHF.

The genes are TRBV28 and TRBJ1-2; D may be TRBD1 (5 bases). CDR1 and CDR2 from the germline V gene are MDHEN and SYDVKM. This CDR3 comprises 15 residues. Trimming left V 4 bases short and J 3 bases short, with 15 bases between. The CDR3 reads CASSSPGLPHYGYTF. CDR3 in DNA: TGTGCCAGCAGTTCGCCGGGACTCCCACACTATGGCTACACCTTC.

The chain links TRBV15 to TRBJ2-5, with D possibly TRBD1 on 5 matching bases. CDR3 size: 13 residues. The V and J ends lost 0 bases and 3 bases respectively, with 5 bases between them. CDR1 LNHNV and CDR2 YYDKDF come from the germline V gene (reference sequence). The DNA of the CDR3 is TGTGCCACCAGCAGAGACAGGGAAGAGACCCAGTACTTC. Its translation is CATSRDREETQYF.

The CDR3: CASRLSDRAFYEQYF. The DNA for the CDR3 is TGCGCCAGCAGGTTGTCGGACAGGGCATTCTACGAGCAGTACTTC. The gene calls are TRBV5-1 and TRBJ2-7; 8 nucleotides match TRBD1. Germline CDR1 SGHRS, CDR2 YFSETQ. The CDR3 has 15 amino acids. After removal of 5 bases from V and 3 bases from J, the junction contained 10 bases not matched to a gene.

The chain joins TRBV18 to TRBJ1-4, with D unclear. V was shortened by 3 bases and J by 14 bases, with 13 bases between the two germline ends. Germline V gene sequence: CDR1 KGHSH, CDR2 LQKENI. The CDR3 runs to 12 residues. This CDR3 is CASSPEGRILFF. CDR3 nucleotides: TGTGCCAGCTCACCTGAAGGCAGGATCCTGTTTTTT.

The chain combines TRBV28 with TRBJ2-2, with TRBD1 matching over 10 bases. V lost 4 bases and J lost 5; bases outside the gene matches: 4. Germline CDR1 and CDR2: MDHEN and SYDVKM. This CDR3 is 15 amino acids long. The CDR3 coding sequence is TGTGCCAGCAGTTCCCCGGGACAGGGGACCGGGGAGCTGTTTTTT. It encodes CASSSPGQGTGELFF.

CDR3 sequence (DNA): TGTGCCAGCAAATTCATTGGCGACAGTTATCAGCCCCAGCATTTT. It is translated as CASKFIGDSYQPQHF. The chain uses TRBV6-5 and TRBJ1-5; maybe TRBD1 (5 bases). CDR3 size: 15 residues. Germline V gives CDR1 MNHEY, CDR2 SVGAGI. The ends were cut back, 7 bases at V and 5 bases at J, with 18 bases in the middle.

The chain recombines TRBV12-3 or TRBV12-4 with TRBJ1-5; the D is unclear. The V end lost 1 base, the J end lost 11 bases, and 6 bases lay between the germline ends. The CDR3 sequence is 11 residues long. CDR3 in DNA: TGTGCCAGCAGTTTAGGGCAGGCCCAGCATTTT. Its translation: CASSLGQAQHF.

The chain recombines TRBV28 with TRBJ1-2; 8 bases are shared with TRBD1. Germline V gene data show CDR1 as MDHEN and CDR2 as SYDVKM. The ends lost 5 bases at V and 0 bases at J; junction bases unmatched: 8. The CDR3 totals 16 residues. CDR3 sequence (DNA): TGTGCCAGCAGTCCCCTGGGGACAGGATCTAACTATGGCTACACCTTC. This translates into CASSPLGTGSNYGYTF.

This clone appeared a single time. Other DNA sequences in the same sample also yield this CDR3. This chain uses TRBV10-3 with TRBJ1-3; 9 nucleotides match TRBD1. The trim removed 8 bases at V and 1 base at J, leaving 3 bases unmatched. This CDR3 region has 14 residues. Germline CDR1 reads ENHRY; CDR2 reads SYGVKD. CDR3 amino acids: CAIGQGNSGNTIYF. The CDR3 nucleotides read TGTGCCATCGGACAGGGGAATTCTGGAAACACCATATATTTT.

J is TRBJ1-1 and V is TRBV2; D ambiguous. With 4 bases removed from V and 1 base from J, the gap between germline ends came to 10 bases. CDR1 is SNHLY and CDR2 is FYNNEI in the germline V gene. This CDR3 comprises 14 residues. The CDR3 coding sequence is TGTGCCAGCAGTGTGTCGAGCGGGAACACTGAAGCTTTCTTT. This encodes CASSVSSGNTEAFF.

This chain uses TRBV19 with TRBJ1-5; D remains ambiguous. Looked up from germline, CDR1 is LNHDA and CDR2 is SQIVND (reference sequence). This CDR3 spans 14 amino acids. Trimming cost V 8 bases and J 0 bases, with 11 bases left between them. Here the CDR3 DNA reads TGTGCCAGTCAGACGGCAGGTAGCAATCAGCCCCAGCATTTT. This sequence encodes CASQTAGSNQPQHF.

This clone showed up just once. The chain has TRBV7-2 and TRBJ1-2, with a possible D match to TRBD1 (5 bases). Trimming removed 4 bases at V and 7 bases at J, with 19 bases between. Germline values: CDR1 SGHTA, CDR2 FQGNSA. The CDR3 consists of 15 residues. The CDR3 DNA follows: TGTGCCAGCAGCTACCACGGGACTCCGGGGATTGGCTACACCTTC. Its translation is CASSYHGTPGIGYTF.

The chain uses TRBV14 and TRBJ2-1; 8 nucleotides match TRBD1. Germline V gene sequence: CDR1 SGHDN, CDR2 FVKESK. This CDR3 spans 14 amino acids. J gave up 6 bases and V 5 bases, and 6 bases lay outside the gene matches. The CDR3 is CASSVYRGSNEQFF. CDR3 bases: TGTGCCAGCAGCGTTTACAGGGGGAGCAATGAGCAGTTCTTC.

This chain uses TRBV19 with TRBJ2-1; TRBD1 aligns across 10 bases. CDR1 is LNHDA and CDR2 is SQIVND in the germline V gene (reference sequence). The trim removed 5 bases at V and 3 bases at J, leaving 10 bases unmatched. CDR3 length: 17 amino acids. The CDR3 DNA reads as TGTGCCAGTAGTCGGCGATACGGGACAGGGGACTACAATGAGCAGTTCTTC. Protein product: CASSRRYGTGDYNEQFF.

The J gene is TRBJ2-1, the V gene TRBV5-1; TRBD1 might be the D (5 bases). The length of the CDR3 is 13 residues. The V gene lost 4 bases and the J gene lost 3 bases, with 8 bases spanning the gap. The germline CDR1 and CDR2 sequences are SGHRS and YFSETQ. The CDR3 loop reads CASSPDSYNEQFF. The CDR3 DNA sequence: TGCGCCAGCAGCCCTGACAGCTACAATGAGCAGTTCTTC.

This chain joins TRBV6-1 and TRBJ1-1; maybe TRBD1 (5 bases). The ends were cut back, 3 bases at V and 5 bases at J, with 13 bases in the middle. The germline V gene has CDR1 MNHNS and CDR2 SASEGT. CDR3 size: 14 residues. CDR3 DNA sequence: TGTGCCAGCAGTGAGATAGGGGCTGTGACTGAAGCTTTCTTT. This translates into CASSEIGAVTEAFF.

The genes are TRBV7-3 and TRBJ2-3, with 13 bases matching TRBD2. V was pared by 6 bases and J by 3 bases, with 21 bases of the junction left unmatched. Germline V gene lookup returns CDR1 SGHTA and CDR2 FQGTGA. The CDR3 is made up of 21 amino acids. The CDR3 DNA sequence: TGTGCCAGCAGTCAAAAAAGAACCCGACTAGCGGGGGGTATTAGGACAGATACGCAGTATTTT. It translates to CASSQKRTRLAGGIRTDTQYF.

V and J are TRBV7-3 and TRBJ2-1, with TRBD1 matching over 8 bases. Germline-derived CDR1 and CDR2 are SGHTA and FQGTGA. CDR3 length: 13 amino acids. V lost 5 bases to trimming and J lost 8 bases; unmatched junction nucleotides: 5. CDR3 nucleotide sequence: TGTGCCAGCAGCGTCGACAGGGGCTATGAGCAGTTCTTC. Its translation: CASSVDRGYEQFF.

V gene TRBV9 combines with J gene TRBJ2-7; D call uncertain. This CDR3 region has 13 residues. Germline loops: CDR1 SGDLS, CDR2 YYNGEE. The V gene lost 0 bases and the J gene lost 2 bases, with 6 bases spanning the gap. CDR3 sequence reads: CASSVDEAYEQYF. The CDR3 nucleotides are TGTGCCAGCAGCGTAGACGAGGCCTACGAGCAGTACTTC.

V and J are TRBV27 and TRBJ1-2; D gene uncertain. V gave up 5 bases and J gave up 0 bases, with 13 bases separating them. The CDR3 has 15 amino acids. The germline V gene encodes CDR1 MNHEY and CDR2 SMNVEV (reference sequence). The CDR3 sequence is CASSPRQIANYGYTF. CDR3 DNA sequence: TGTGCCAGCAGTCCTCGACAAATAGCTAACTATGGCTACACCTTC.

This clone showed up just once. In nucleotides, the CDR3 is TGTGCCAGCAGCCCCCAGAGGGATCAGCCCCAGCATTTT. It specifies CASSPQRDQPQHF. J is TRBJ1-5 and V is TRBV7-2; the D is unclear. With 5 bases removed from V and 5 bases from J, the gap between germline ends came to 10 bases. This CDR3 region has 13 residues. Per germline, CDR1 SGHTA and CDR2 FQGNSA.

This clone was seen a few times. V is TRBV7-9 and J is TRBJ2-1, with 7 bases fitting TRBD1. V gave up 4 bases and J gave up 5 bases; unmatched junction bases: 8. Germline CDR1 reads SEHNR; CDR2 reads FQNEAQ (reference sequence). CDR3 length: 15 residues. CDR3 residues: CASSYGTDLNNEQFF. The DNA for the CDR3 is TGTGCCAGCAGCTATGGGACAGATCTAAACAATGAGCAGTTCTTC.

The chain employs TRBV28 and TRBJ2-2, with a possible D match to TRBD2 (5 bases). The germline V and J ends were trimmed by 7 bases and 7 bases, with 25 bases remaining between them. The germline gives CDR1 MDHEN, CDR2 SYDVKM. The CDR3 sequence is 17 residues long. In DNA form, the CDR3 reads TGTGCCAGCATTGCGCCTAGGCCTACCCCCCGGGGCGGGGAGCTGTTTTTT. It translates to CASIAPRPTPRGGELFF.

J is TRBJ2-6 and V is TRBV29-1; 7 bases line up with TRBD1. In germline, CDR1 is SQVTM, CDR2 ANQGSEA. This CDR3 is 14 amino acids long. After removal of 7 bases from V and 2 bases from J, the junction contained 5 bases not matched to a gene. The CDR3 coding sequence is TGCAGCGCGCAGACAGGGACTGGGGCCAACGTCCTGACTTTC. Translated: CSAQTGTGANVLTF.

The V call is TRBV29-1, the J call TRBJ1-2, with 9 bases matching TRBD1. J gave up 7 bases and V 6 bases, and 6 bases lay outside the gene matches. CDR1 is SQVTM and CDR2 is ANQGSEA in the germline V gene. The CDR3 consists of 12 residues. The DNA of the CDR3 is TGCAGCGTGGATACAGGGGGCATTGGCTACACCTTC. This gives the protein CSVDTGGIGYTF. Full variable domain (remainder filled in from reference TRBV29-1 and TRBJ1-2): SAVISQKPSRDICQRGTSLTIQCQVDSQVTMMFWYRQQPGQSLTLIATANQGSEATYESGFVIDKFPISRPNLTFSTLTVSNMSPEDSSIYLCSVDTGGIGYTFGSGTRLTVV.

V is TRBV6-2 or TRBV6-3 and J is TRBJ1-1; D is possibly TRBD1 (5 bases). Trimming left V 2 bases short and J 4 bases short, with 8 bases between. The CDR3 is made up of 13 amino acids. CDR1 and CDR2 (germline): MNHEY, SVGEGT. CDR3 sequence (DNA): TGTGCCAGCAGTTACGGGGCGAGCACTGAAGCTTTCTTT. Amino acids: CASSYGASTEAFF.